This TCR beta chain stems from a study of T cells after yellow fever vaccination. General study points: Primary-vaccination clones mostly resurfaced post-booster (about 95% CD4, under 90% CD8).

Using its own MiXCR run on the 5' RACE reads, TCRdb lists one record per CDR3 protein. The sample shows some 99,000 distinct CDR3 sequences, 4.5% to 6% of them seen only once. As for this clonotype: Antigen specificity is unknown.

The germline V gene encodes CDR1 KGHDR and CDR2 SFDVKD. Deletions cut 4 bases from V and 0 bases from J, with 10 bases between. The CDR3 consists of 15 residues. V gene TRBV24-1 combines with J gene TRBJ2-3, with D uncertain. The source was CD8+ T cells sorted from PBMCs, collected 10 days after the yellow fever booster vaccination. This TCR was recovered from a man between 18 and 35 years old who received the YFV17D yellow fever vaccine. CDR3 in amino acids: CATSESTWSTDTQYF. The CDR3 region has the DNA TGTGCCACCAGTGAATCTACCTGGAGCACAGATACGCAGTATTTT.